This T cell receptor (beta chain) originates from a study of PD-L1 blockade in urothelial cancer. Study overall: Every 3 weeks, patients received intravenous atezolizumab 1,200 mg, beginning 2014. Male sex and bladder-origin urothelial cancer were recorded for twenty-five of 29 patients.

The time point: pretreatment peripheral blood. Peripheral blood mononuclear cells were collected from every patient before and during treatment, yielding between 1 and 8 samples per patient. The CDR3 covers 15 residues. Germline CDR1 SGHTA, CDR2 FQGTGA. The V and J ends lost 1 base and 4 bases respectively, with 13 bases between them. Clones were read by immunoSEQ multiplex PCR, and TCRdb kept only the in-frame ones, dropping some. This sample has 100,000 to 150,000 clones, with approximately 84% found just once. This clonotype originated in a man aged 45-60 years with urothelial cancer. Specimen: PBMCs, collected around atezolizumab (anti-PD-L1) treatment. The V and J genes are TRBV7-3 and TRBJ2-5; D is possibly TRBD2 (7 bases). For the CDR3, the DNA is TGTGCCAGCAGCTTAAAGTACGGGGGGCTAGAGACCCAGTACTTC. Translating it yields CASSLKYGGLETQYF.